The T cell receptor beta chain under discussion was sequenced for a study of T cells after yellow fever vaccination. Study observations and caveats: Abundant clonotypes from the bulk population could have been carried over as contaminants into FACS-sorted repertoires. Clonotype sharing between CD4 and CD8 compartments was small.

Synthesis of TCR cDNA relied on 5'RACE template switching, which attached a universal primer site and UMIs. TCRdb reanalysed the 5' RACE reads using MiXCR and keeps one entry per CDR3 protein. The table includes fewer than 100,000 distinct CDR3 sequences, about 8.4% detected once. Between the trimmed V and J ends, which lost 5 bases and 0 bases, there was a span of 10 bases. Germline V CDR1 and CDR2: KGHDR, SFDVKD. This CDR3 is 16 amino acids long. This sequence originates from a man younger than 35 who received the YFV17D yellow fever vaccine. The genes are TRBV24-1 and TRBJ2-6, with D possibly TRBD1 on 5 matching bases. The sample here was CD8+ T cells not binding an NS4B(214-222) dextramer, sorted from PBMCs, taken around 15 days after the first yellow fever vaccination. The CDR3: CATSGLQDSGANVLTF. CDR3 nucleotides: TGTGCCACCAGTGGATTACAGGACTCTGGGGCCAACGTCCTGACTTTC.